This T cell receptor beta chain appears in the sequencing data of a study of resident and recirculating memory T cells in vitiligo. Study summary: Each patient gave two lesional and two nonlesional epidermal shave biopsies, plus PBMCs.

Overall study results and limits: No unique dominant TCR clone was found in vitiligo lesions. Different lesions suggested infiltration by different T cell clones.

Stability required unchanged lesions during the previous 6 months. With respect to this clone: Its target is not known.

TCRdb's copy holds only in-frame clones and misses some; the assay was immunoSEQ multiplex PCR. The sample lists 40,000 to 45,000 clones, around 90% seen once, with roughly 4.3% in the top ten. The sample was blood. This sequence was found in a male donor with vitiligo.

CDR3 in amino acids: CASSLFSGGQPQHF. The CDR3 bases are TGCGCCAGCAGCTTGTTTTCAGGGGGTCAGCCCCAGCATTTT. The V and J genes are TRBV5-1 and TRBJ1-5, with 7 bases that match TRBD1. The CDR3 contains 14 residues. Unmatched junction bases numbered 4, after V lost 1 base and J lost 6 bases. Germline values: CDR1 SGHRS, CDR2 YFSETQ. Variable domain in full (rest from reference TRBV5-1 and TRBJ1-5): KAGVTQTPRYLIKTRGQQVTLSCSPISGHRSVSWYQQTPGQGLQFLFEYFSETQRNKGNFPGRFSGRQFSNSRSEMNVSTLELGDSALYLCASSLFSGGQPQHFGDGTRLSIL.